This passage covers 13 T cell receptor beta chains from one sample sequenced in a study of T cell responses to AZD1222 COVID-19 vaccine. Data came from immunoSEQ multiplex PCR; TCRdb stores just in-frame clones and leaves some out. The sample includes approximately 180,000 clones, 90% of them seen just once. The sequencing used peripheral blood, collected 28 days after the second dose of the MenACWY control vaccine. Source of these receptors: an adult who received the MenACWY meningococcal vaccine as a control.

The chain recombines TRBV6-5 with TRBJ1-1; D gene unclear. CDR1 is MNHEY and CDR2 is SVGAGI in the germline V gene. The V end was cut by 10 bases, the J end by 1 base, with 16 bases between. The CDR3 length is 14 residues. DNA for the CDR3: TGTGCCACCTCAAAGGTCCCTGCGAACACTGAAGCTTTCTTT. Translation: CATSKVPANTEAFF.

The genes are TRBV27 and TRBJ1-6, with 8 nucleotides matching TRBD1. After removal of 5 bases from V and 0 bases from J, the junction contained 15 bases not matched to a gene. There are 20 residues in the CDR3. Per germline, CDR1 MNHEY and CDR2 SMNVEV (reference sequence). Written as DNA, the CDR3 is TGTGCCAGCAGTATTGAGACTCCTAGGACAGGGAGCTCCTATAATTCACCCCTCCACTTT. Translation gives CASSIETPRTGSSYNSPLHF.

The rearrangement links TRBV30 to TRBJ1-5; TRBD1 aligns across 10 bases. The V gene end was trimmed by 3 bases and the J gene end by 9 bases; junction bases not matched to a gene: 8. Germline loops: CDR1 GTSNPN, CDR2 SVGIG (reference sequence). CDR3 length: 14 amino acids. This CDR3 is CAWSADRGVGPQHF. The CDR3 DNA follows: TGTGCCTGGAGCGCGGACAGGGGGGTAGGGCCCCAGCATTTT.

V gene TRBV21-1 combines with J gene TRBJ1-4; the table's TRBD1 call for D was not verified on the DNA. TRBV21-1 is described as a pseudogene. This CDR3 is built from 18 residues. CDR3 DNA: TGTGCCAGCAGCAAAAAAGGAAACAGGCCAGCCTCTAATGAAAAACTGTTTTTT. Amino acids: CASSKKGNRPASNEKLFF.

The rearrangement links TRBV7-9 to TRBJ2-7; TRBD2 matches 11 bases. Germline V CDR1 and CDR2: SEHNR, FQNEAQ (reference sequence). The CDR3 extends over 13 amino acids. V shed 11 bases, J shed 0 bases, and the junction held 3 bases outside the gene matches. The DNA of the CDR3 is TGTGCCGGAGGGACTAGCGGCTCCTACGAGCAGTACTTC. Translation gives CAGGTSGSYEQYF.

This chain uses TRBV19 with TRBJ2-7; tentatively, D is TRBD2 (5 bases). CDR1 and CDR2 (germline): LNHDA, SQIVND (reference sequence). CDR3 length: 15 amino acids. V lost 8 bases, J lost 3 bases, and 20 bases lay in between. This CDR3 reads CASRREGGPYYEQYF. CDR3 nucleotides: TGTGCCAGTCGCCGCGAGGGCGGGCCTTACTACGAGCAGTACTTC.

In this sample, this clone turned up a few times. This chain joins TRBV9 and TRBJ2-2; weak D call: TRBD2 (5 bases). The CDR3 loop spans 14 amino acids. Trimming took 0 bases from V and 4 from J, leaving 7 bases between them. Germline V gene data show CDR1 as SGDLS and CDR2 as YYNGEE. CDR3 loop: CASSVGAGTGELFF. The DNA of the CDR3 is TGTGCCAGCAGCGTAGGGGCGGGCACCGGGGAGCTGTTTTTT.

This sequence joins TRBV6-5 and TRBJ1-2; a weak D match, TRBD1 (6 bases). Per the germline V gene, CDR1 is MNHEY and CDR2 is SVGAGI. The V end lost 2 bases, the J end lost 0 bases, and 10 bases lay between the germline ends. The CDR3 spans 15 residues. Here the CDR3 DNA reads TGTGCCAGCAGTTACGGGGGGGCCACTAACTATGGCTACACCTTC. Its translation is CASSYGGATNYGYTF.

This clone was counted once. The CDR3: CASRIGQGSYEQYF. The DNA for the CDR3 is TGTGCCAGCAGGATAGGGCAGGGCTCCTACGAGCAGTACTTC. The chain joins TRBV6-5 to TRBJ2-7; possible D gene TRBD1, 5 bases. CDR1 and CDR2 from the germline V gene are MNHEY and SVGAGI. This CDR3 region has 14 residues. V was clipped by 6 bases and J by 0 bases, with 12 bases between them.

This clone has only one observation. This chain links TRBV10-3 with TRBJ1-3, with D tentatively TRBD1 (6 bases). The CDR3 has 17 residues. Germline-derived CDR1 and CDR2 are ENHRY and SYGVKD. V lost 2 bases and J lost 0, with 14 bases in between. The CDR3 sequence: CAISEQTGLSSGNTIYF. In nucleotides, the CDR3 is TGTGCCATCAGTGAGCAGACAGGCCTAAGCTCTGGAAACACCATATATTTT.

CDR3 sequence (DNA): TGTGCCAGCAGCCTGGGGACTAGCGGGGCCAAAAACATTCAGTACTTC. Amino acids: CASSLGTSGAKNIQYF. This chain links TRBV3-1 (or the pseudogene TRBV3-2) with TRBJ2-4; TRBD2 matches 12 bases. V shed 4 bases and J 1 base; nucleotides not matched to a gene: 2. The CDR3 sequence is 16 residues long. From germline, CDR1 is LGHDT and CDR2 YNNKEL (reference sequence).

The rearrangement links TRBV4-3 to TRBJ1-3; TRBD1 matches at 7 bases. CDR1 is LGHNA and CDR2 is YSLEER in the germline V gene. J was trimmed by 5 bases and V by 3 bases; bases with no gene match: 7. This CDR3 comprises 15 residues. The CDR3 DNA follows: TGCGCCAGCAGCCACCTCCCGGGACAGAGAAACACCATATATTTT. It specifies CASSHLPGQRNTIYF.

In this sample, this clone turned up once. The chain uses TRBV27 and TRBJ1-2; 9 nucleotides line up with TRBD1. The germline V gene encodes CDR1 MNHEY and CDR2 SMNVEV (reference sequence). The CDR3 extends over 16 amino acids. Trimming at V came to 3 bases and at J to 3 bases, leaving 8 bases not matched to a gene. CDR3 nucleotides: TGTGCCAGCAGTTTGGTCTACAGGGGGCCCTACTATGGCTACACCTTC. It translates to CASSLVYRGPYYGYTF.